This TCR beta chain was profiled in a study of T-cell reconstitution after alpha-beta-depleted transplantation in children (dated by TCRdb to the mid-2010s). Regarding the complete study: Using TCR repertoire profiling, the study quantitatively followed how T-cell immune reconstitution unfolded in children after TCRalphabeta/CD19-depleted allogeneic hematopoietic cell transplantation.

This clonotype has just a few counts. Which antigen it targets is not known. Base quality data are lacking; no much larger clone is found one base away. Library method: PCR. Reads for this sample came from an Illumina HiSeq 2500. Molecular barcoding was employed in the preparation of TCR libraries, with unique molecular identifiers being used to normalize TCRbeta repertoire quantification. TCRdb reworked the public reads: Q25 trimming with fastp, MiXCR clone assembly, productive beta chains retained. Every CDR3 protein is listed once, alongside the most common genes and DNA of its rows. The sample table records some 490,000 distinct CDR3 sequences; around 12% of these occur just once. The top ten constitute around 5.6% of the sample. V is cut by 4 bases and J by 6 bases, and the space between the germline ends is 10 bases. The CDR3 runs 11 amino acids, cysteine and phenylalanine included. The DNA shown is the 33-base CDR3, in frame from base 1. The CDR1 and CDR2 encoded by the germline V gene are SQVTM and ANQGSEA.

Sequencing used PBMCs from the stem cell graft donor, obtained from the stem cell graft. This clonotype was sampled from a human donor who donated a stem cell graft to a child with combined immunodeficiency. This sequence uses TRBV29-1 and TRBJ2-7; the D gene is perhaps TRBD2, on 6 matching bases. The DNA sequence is TGCAGCGTTGTGTCGGGGGTCGAGCAGTACTTC. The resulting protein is CSVVSGVEQYF.